The 22 T cell receptor beta chains below come from one sample, sequenced in a study of blood T cells in healthy people across ages. Primers used in a second PCR of about 7 to 12 cycles were a sample-barcoded 5' primer and a J-beta primer mix. TCRdb re-called the 5' RACE reads through MiXCR, storing one row per CDR3 protein. In the table there are about 1,400,000 distinct CDR3 sequences, roughly 40% of which are singletons. The sample comprised blood. The source is a woman in her late teens or twenties in good health.

This clonotype was seen more than once but under ten times. The chain combines TRBV6-5 with TRBJ2-7; TRBD2 matches at 7 bases. Trimming cost V 5 bases and J 3 bases; bases outside gene matches: 7. CDR1 and CDR2 from the germline V gene are MNHEY and SVGAGI. CDR3 length: 14 residues. CDR3 protein: CASSGQRTSYEQYF. The DNA of the CDR3 is TGTGCCAGCAGTGGCCAGAGGACTAGCTACGAGCAGTACTTC.

In regard to this clonotype: One end of the junction does not line up with germline, which may come from a read error. The rearrangement links TRBV5-1 to TRBJ2-1; the D gene could be TRBD1 or TRBD2 (6 bases each). CDR3 length equals 17 residues. Per the germline V gene, CDR1 is SGHRS and CDR2 is YFSETQ. The CDR3 is CASRGRDTDSPLNGQFF. The CDR3 DNA is TGCGCCAGCAGAGGGCGGGACACAGATTCCCCGCTCAATGGGCAGTTCTTC.

The chain has TRBV11-1 and TRBJ2-3; D remains unclear. The V and J ends lost 3 bases and 4 bases respectively, with 8 bases between them. Germline values: CDR1 SGHAT, CDR2 FQDESV (reference sequence). This CDR3 comprises 13 residues. The CDR3 is CASSFPGPDTQYF. The CDR3 DNA sequence: TGTGCCAGCAGCTTCCCGGGCCCAGATACGCAGTATTTT.

This clonotype was seen a handful of times. The chain uses TRBV5-1 and TRBJ2-7; the D is unclear. V lost 4 bases, J lost 5 bases, and 16 bases lay in between. This CDR3 has 14 residues. Germline CDR1 SGHRS, CDR2 YFSETQ. The CDR3 is CASSPGRKNDEQYF. The CDR3 bases are TGCGCCAGCAGCCCCGGACGGAAAAACGACGAGCAGTACTTC. Using reference TRBV5-1 and TRBJ2-7 for the parts outside the CDR3, the full variable domain is KAGVTQTPRYLIKTRGQQVTLSCSPISGHRSVSWYQQTPGQGLQFLFEYFSETQRNKGNFPGRFSGRQFSNSRSEMNVSTLELGDSALYLCASSPGRKNDEQYFGPGTRLTVT.

The V and J genes are TRBV20-1 and TRBJ2-7; 7 nucleotides line up with TRBD2. V shed 1 base and J 3 bases; nucleotides not matched to a gene: 3. Looked up from germline, CDR1 is DFQATT and CDR2 is SNEGSKA (reference sequence). The CDR3 loop spans 13 amino acids. The CDR3 DNA sequence: TGCAGTGCTAGAGGACTAGCCATCTACGAGCAGTACTTC. It specifies CSARGLAIYEQYF.

V gene TRBV5-1 combines with J gene TRBJ2-6; tentatively, D is TRBD1 or TRBD2 (5 bases each). The V end lost 4 bases, the J end lost 0 bases, and 20 bases lay between the germline ends. The germline V gene encodes CDR1 SGHRS and CDR2 YFSETQ. This CDR3 contains 19 residues. CDR3 in amino acids: CASSDRDGLVYSGANVLTF. The CDR3 DNA reads TGCGCCAGCAGCGACCGGGACGGACTTGTTTACTCTGGGGCCAACGTCCTGACTTTC.

In this sample, this clonotype turned up a few times. The chain has TRBV12-3 or TRBV12-4 and TRBJ2-7; 7 bases align to TRBD1. V lost 5 bases and J lost 6; bases outside the gene matches: 13. This CDR3 has 15 amino acids. The CDR3 region has the DNA TGTGCCAGCAGTCCTACAGGGGTTATTCTAACCGAGCAGTACTTC. Its translation: CASSPTGVILTEQYF.

As to this clonotype: At one boundary the junction diverges from the germline segment, which might be a read error. V usage is TRBV3-1 and J usage is TRBJ1-5; TRBD1 might be the D (5 bases). Germline loops: CDR1 LGHDT, CDR2 YNNKEL (reference sequence). The CDR3 sequence is 13 residues long. The chain's CDR3 is CANSRQPDQPQHF. The CDR3 region has the DNA TGTGCCAACAGCCGACAGCCAGATCAGCCCCAGCATTTT.

There are a few counts of this clonotype. V and J are TRBV4-1 and TRBJ1-2, with TRBD1 identical over 9 bases. The CDR3 length is 15 residues. Germline CDR1 MGHRA, CDR2 YSYEKL. V lost 3 bases to trimming and J lost 4 bases; unmatched junction nucleotides: 6. The chain's CDR3 is CASSHPGQGSYGYTF. The DNA of the CDR3 is TGCGCCAGCAGCCACCCAGGACAGGGGTCCTATGGCTACACCTTC.

The chain recombines TRBV6-1 with TRBJ2-3; D is possibly TRBD1 (7 bases). CDR1 is MNHNS, CDR2 SASEGT, per germline. V was cut by 6 bases and J by 2 bases, with 21 bases left in between. There are 17 residues in the CDR3. The DNA of the CDR3 is TGTGCCAGCAGGGGGTTGGGGCAGGGGGGTGTCACAGATACGCAGTATTTT. Encoded protein: CASRGLGQGGVTDTQYF.

The rearrangement links TRBV28 to TRBJ2-3, with 7 positions matching TRBD2. The CDR3 loop spans 15 amino acids. With 4 bases clipped from V and 2 bases from J, the junction kept 6 bases outside the gene matches. Germline V gene lookup returns CDR1 MDHEN and CDR2 SYDVKM. In nucleotides, the CDR3 is TGTGCCAGCAGTTCCCTCCGGGACTACACAGATACGCAGTATTTT. Amino acid sequence: CASSSLRDYTDTQYF.

This clonotype appeared a few times. This rearrangement joins TRBV12-3 or TRBV12-4 to TRBJ1-5, with a possible D match to TRBD1 (5 bases). Trimming left V 3 bases short and J 2 bases short, with 8 bases between. This CDR3 has 14 residues. For the CDR3, the DNA is TGTGCCAGCAGTTTCCAGGGTCGCAATCAGCCCCAGCATTTT. Its translation: CASSFQGRNQPQHF.

CDR3 in amino acids: CASSGGLAGPTGELFF. The CDR3 DNA reads as TGCGCCAGCAGTGGGGGACTAGCGGGACCTACCGGGGAGCTGTTTTTT. The V gene is TRBV10-1, the J gene TRBJ2-2; 13 positions agree with TRBD2. The germline V gene encodes CDR1 WNHNN and CDR2 SYGVQD (reference sequence). Trimming removed 4 bases from V and 5 bases from J; junction bases left unmatched: 4. CDR3 length: 16 amino acids.

This clonotype occurred once. The J gene is TRBJ2-3, the V gene TRBV27; 7 positions match TRBD1. The CDR3 consists of 16 residues. With V trimmed by 6 bases and J by 0 bases, 9 bases remained unmatched. Per germline, CDR1 MNHEY and CDR2 SMNVEV (reference sequence). The CDR3 coding sequence is TGTGCCAGCAGGGATATGACAGGGCGTAGCACAGATACGCAGTATTTT. This sequence encodes CASRDMTGRSTDTQYF.

V is TRBV28 and J is TRBJ1-5, with D tentatively TRBD1 (5 bases). This CDR3 has 15 residues. Germline values: CDR1 MDHEN, CDR2 SYDVKM. V dropped 6 bases and J dropped 3 bases, with 15 bases sitting between them. This chain's CDR3 is CASRGRGGVNQPQHF. The CDR3 region has the DNA TGTGCCAGCAGAGGAAGGGGAGGGGTCAATCAGCCCCAGCATTTT.

In nucleotides, the CDR3 is TGTGCCAGCAGCATAGAGGGCGTCGGGACTAGCGGAGCGTACGAGCAGTACTTC. Translated, it gives CASSIEGVGTSGAYEQYF. The V gene is TRBV7-2, the J gene TRBJ2-7; TRBD2 aligns across 11 bases. This CDR3 comprises 18 residues. Germline CDR1 reads SGHTA; CDR2 reads FQGNSA. The ends lost 5 bases at V and 4 bases at J; junction bases unmatched: 16.

A few counts support this clonotype. The V call is TRBV12-3 or TRBV12-4, the J call TRBJ2-7; a possible D gene is TRBD1 (6 bases). The length of the CDR3 is 14 residues. Trimming removed 6 bases at V and 4 bases at J, with 16 bases between. DNA for the CDR3: TGTGCCAGCAGCTTCGACAGGTTAATGTACGAGCAGTACTTC. This sequence encodes CASSFDRLMYEQYF.

The sample holds a few counts of this clonotype. CDR3 coding DNA: TGTGCCAGCAGGAAAAGCGGGGTGGCCACCTACAATGAGCAGTTCTTC. Translation: CASRKSGVATYNEQFF. J is TRBJ2-1 and V is TRBV6-1, with TRBD2 identical over 7 bases. The CDR3 runs to 16 residues. J gave up 2 bases and V 6 bases, and 10 bases lay outside the gene matches. Per germline, CDR1 MNHNS and CDR2 SASEGT.

This clonotype appeared a single time. This rearrangement joins TRBV6-5 to TRBJ2-4, with 10 bases matching TRBD1. TRBJ2-7 explains the end of the DNA better; the J call may be wrong. The CDR3 totals 14 residues. Germline CDR1 MNHEY, CDR2 SVGAGI. CDR3 DNA sequence: TGTGCCAGCAGGGGGGACAGGGGTCTCTACGAGCAGTACTTC. Protein sequence: CASRGDRGLYEQYF.

This clonotype appeared once. This rearrangement joins TRBV6-1 to TRBJ2-5; 9 nucleotides match TRBD2. V lost 2 bases and J lost 11; bases outside the gene matches: 12. In germline, CDR1 is MNHNS, CDR2 SASEGT. The CDR3 runs 15 residues. This CDR3 is CASSERLAAYNEQYF. The CDR3 region has the DNA TGTGCCAGCAGTGAAAGACTAGCGGCGTACAATGAGCAGTACTTC.

This clonotype was seen a few times. The genes are TRBV12-3 or TRBV12-4 and TRBJ2-7, with 8 positions matching TRBD2. This CDR3 has 13 residues. V gave up 7 bases and J gave up 6 bases; unmatched junction bases: 8. The CDR3 spells CASTFREGSEQYF. CDR3 sequence (DNA): TGTGCCAGCACCTTCCGGGAGGGAAGCGAGCAGTACTTC.

The V and J genes are TRBV12-3 or TRBV12-4 and TRBJ2-5; 7 nucleotides align to TRBD1. V gave up 7 bases and J gave up 2 bases; unmatched junction bases: 4. This CDR3 spans 13 amino acids. The DNA for the CDR3 is TGTGCCAGCACTCAGGGGGTTCAAGAGACCCAGTACTTC. It specifies CASTQGVQETQYF.